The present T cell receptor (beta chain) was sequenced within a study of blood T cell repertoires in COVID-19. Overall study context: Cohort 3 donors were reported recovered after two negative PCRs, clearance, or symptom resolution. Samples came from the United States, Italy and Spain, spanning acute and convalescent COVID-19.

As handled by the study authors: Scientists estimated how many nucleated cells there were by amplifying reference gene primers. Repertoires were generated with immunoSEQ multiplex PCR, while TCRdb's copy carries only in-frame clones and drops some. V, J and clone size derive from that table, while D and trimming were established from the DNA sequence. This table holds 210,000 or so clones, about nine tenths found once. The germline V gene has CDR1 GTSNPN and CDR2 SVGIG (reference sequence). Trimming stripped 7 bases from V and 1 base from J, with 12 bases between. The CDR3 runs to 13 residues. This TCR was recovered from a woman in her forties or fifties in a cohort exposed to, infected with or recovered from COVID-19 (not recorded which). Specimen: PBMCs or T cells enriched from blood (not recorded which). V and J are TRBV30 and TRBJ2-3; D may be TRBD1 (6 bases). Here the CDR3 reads CAYRVAGTDTQYF. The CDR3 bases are TGTGCCTACAGGGTAGCAGGCACAGATACGCAGTATTTT.